This T cell receptor (beta chain) came from a study of cytomegalovirus exposure and HLA in healthy donors. With 4 bases clipped from V and 2 bases from J, the junction kept 5 bases outside the gene matches. This CDR3 contains 14 residues. Per germline, CDR1 SGHRS and CDR2 YFSETQ. 13 Jbeta primers and 60 Vbeta primers were used for the PCR. Sequencing used immunoSEQ multiplex PCR; TCRdb keeps in-frame clones, though not all of them. The repertoire consists of more than 130,000 clones, with 80% occurring once and the leading ten covering approximately 5.1%. The specimen was PBMCs. The TCR comes from a male donor in good health and CMV-seronegative. The chain combines TRBV5-1 with TRBJ2-7, with 8 positions matching TRBD1. CDR3 loop: CASSGTGAAYEQYF. The CDR3 DNA follows: TGCGCCAGCAGCGGGACAGGTGCCGCCTACGAGCAGTACTTC.